This T cell receptor (beta chain) was documented in a study of Ad26.COV2.S vaccination and SARS-CoV-2 variants. General study results and limits: Researchers cautioned that TCR breadth and depth analyses may have underestimated total T cell responses.

Treatment described: roughly 19 received Ad26.COV2.S at low or high dose, single or two shots; about 5 received placebo; per-sample allocation not given. The study sampled participants on day 63 after the first vaccine or placebo injection. The CDR3 has 13 amino acids. The germline V gene has CDR1 SNHLY and CDR2 FYNNEI. V gave up 11 bases and J gave up 0 bases, with 11 bases separating them. Comment on this clone: Its antigen is still unknown.

Measured with immunoSEQ multiplex PCR; TCRdb has only the in-frame clones, and not every one. There are about 500,000 clones in the sample; roughly 87% occur only once, and 1.5% to 2% lies in the top ten. The rearrangement joins TRBV2 to TRBJ2-1; D not resolved. The source was peripheral blood, collected in a trial of Ad26.COV2.S vaccine versus placebo. The clonotype originates from a person aged 18-60 years who received the Ad26.COV2.S COVID-19 vaccine or a placebo. The CDR3 coding sequence is TGTGCCGGCAATCTTCGCTCCTACAATGAGCAGTTCTTC. It yields the protein CAGNLRSYNEQFF.